This is a list of T cell receptor beta chains from one sample in a study of blood T cell repertoires in COVID-19. This table comes from immunoSEQ multiplex PCR, and its TCRdb copy is limited to in-frame clones, with some not included. Of approximately 140,000 clones in the sample, under 90% were seen once. Sequences were obtained from PBMCs or T cells enriched from blood (not recorded which). These receptor sequences come from a man in his forties or fifties in a cohort exposed to, infected with or recovered from COVID-19 (not recorded which). Each CDR3 is given with its conserved first and last residue. The D gene is left open where the match is weak. Clone size is shown for a subset of rows, as once, few, many or a class of expanded clone.

j_gene: TRBJ1-2; abundance: .; len: 15; d_gene: TRBD1; v_gene: TRBV28; CDR3aa: CASSPLGTGRGGYTF; CDR3nt: TGTGCCAGCAGTCCCCTGGGGACAGGGCGTGGTGGCTACACCTTC
j_gene: TRBJ1-2; abundance: once; len: 11; d_gene: .; v_gene: TRBV20-1; CDR3aa: CSAMGRYGYTF; CDR3nt: TGCAGTGCTATGGGGAGGTATGGCTACACCTTC
j_gene: TRBJ1-5; abundance: .; len: 14; d_gene: .; v_gene: TRBV5-4; CDR3aa: CASSLAGGNQPQHF; CDR3nt: TGTGCCAGCAGCTTGGCAGGGGGCAATCAGCCCCAGCATTTT
j_gene: TRBJ1-6; abundance: .; len: 14; d_gene: TRBD1; v_gene: TRBV28; CDR3aa: CASRVTGEYSPLHF; CDR3nt: TGTGCCAGCAGAGTGACAGGGGAATATTCACCCCTCCACTTT
j_gene: TRBJ2-7; abundance: .; len: 15; d_gene: TRBD2; v_gene: TRBV10-3; CDR3aa: CAISVSSGTVSEQYF; CDR3nt: TGTGCCATCAGTGTGTCTAGCGGGACGGTCTCCGAGCAGTACTTC
j_gene: TRBJ1-2; abundance: .; len: 15; d_gene: TRBD1; v_gene: TRBV5-4; CDR3aa: CASSSRTGWNYGYTF; CDR3nt: TGTGCCAGCAGCTCTCGGACAGGTTGGAACTATGGCTACACCTTC
j_gene: TRBJ2-5; abundance: .; len: 12; d_gene: .; v_gene: TRBV5-6; CDR3aa: CASSRGLETQYF; CDR3nt: TGTGCCAGCAGCAGAGGATTGGAGACCCAGTACTTC
j_gene: TRBJ1-3; abundance: .; len: 13; d_gene: TRBD1; v_gene: TRBV7-2; CDR3aa: CASSFTGGNTIYF; CDR3nt: TGTGCCAGCAGCTTCACAGGGGGGAACACCATATATTTT
j_gene: TRBJ2-5; abundance: .; len: 15; d_gene: .; v_gene: TRBV7-8; CDR3aa: CASNPSGAYQETQYF; CDR3nt: TGTGCCAGCAACCCTAGTGGGGCCTACCAAGAGACCCAGTACTTC
j_gene: TRBJ1-1; abundance: .; len: 16; d_gene: TRBD1; v_gene: TRBV7-9; CDR3aa: CASSPPGQGGSAEAFF; CDR3nt: TGTGCCAGCAGCCCTCCGGGACAGGGAGGAAGTGCTGAAGCTTTCTTT
j_gene: TRBJ2-3; abundance: .; len: 14; d_gene: TRBD1; v_gene: TRBV6-5; CDR3aa: CASRRTGRTDTQYF; CDR3nt: TGTGCCAGCAGACGGACAGGGCGCACAGATACGCAGTATTTT
j_gene: TRBJ2-1; abundance: few; len: 16; d_gene: TRBD2; v_gene: TRBV9; CDR3aa: CASSGSTSGSYNEQFF; CDR3nt: TGTGCCAGCAGCGGATCGACTAGCGGGAGTTACAATGAGCAGTTCTTC
j_gene: TRBJ2-2; abundance: .; len: 14; d_gene: .; v_gene: TRBV27; CDR3aa: CASRLRLNTGELFF; CDR3nt: TGTGCCAGCAGGCTGAGACTGAACACCGGGGAGCTGTTTTTT
j_gene: TRBJ1-4; abundance: .; len: 14; d_gene: .; v_gene: TRBV30; CDR3aa: CAWSVRGAGEKLFF; CDR3nt: TGTGCCTGGAGTGTACGGGGGGCCGGGGAAAAACTGTTTTTT
j_gene: TRBJ1-6; abundance: .; len: 14; d_gene: .; v_gene: TRBV6-5; CDR3aa: CASSPKDRDSPLHF; CDR3nt: TGTGCCAGCAGTCCTAAGGATCGGGATTCACCCCTCCACTTT
j_gene: TRBJ1-1; abundance: .; len: 15; d_gene: .; v_gene: TRBV7-9; CDR3aa: CASSPSGVGNTEAFF; CDR3nt: TGTGCCAGCAGCCCATCAGGGGTCGGGAACACTGAAGCTTTCTTT
j_gene: TRBJ1-4; abundance: .; len: 14; d_gene: .; v_gene: TRBV3-1/TRBV3-2; CDR3aa: CASSQGSGSQKLFF; CDR3nt: TGTGCCAGCAGCCAAGGGTCAGGCTCGCAAAAACTGTTTTTT
j_gene: TRBJ2-2; abundance: once; len: 13; d_gene: .; v_gene: TRBV11-1; CDR3aa: CASEPGFTGELFF; CDR3nt: TGTGCCAGCGAACCGGGGTTCACCGGGGAGCTGTTTTTT